These 10 T cell receptor beta chains originate from one sample sequenced in a study of blood T cell repertoires in COVID-19. Profiled with immunoSEQ multiplex PCR; TCRdb holds only in-frame clones, not every one. The repertoire holds over 8,500 clones, with about 83% as singletons. Sequenced input: peripheral blood. All receptors derive from a man aged 50-60 years with active COVID-19.

The chain employs TRBV11-2 and TRBJ2-7; TRBD2 matches 8 bases. Trimming removed 4 bases from V and 5 bases from J; junction bases left unmatched: 10. The CDR3 loop spans 15 amino acids. CDR1 is SGHAT, CDR2 FQNNGV, per germline. CDR3 bases: TGTGCCAGCAGCTCCCTTAGCGGGATGGGGAACGAGCAGTACTTC. This codes for CASSSLSGMGNEQYF.

The chain is built from TRBV28 and TRBJ2-1; 13 nucleotides match TRBD2. Germline V gene lookup returns CDR1 MDHEN and CDR2 SYDVKM. CDR3 length equals 16 residues. Trimming took 6 bases from V and 6 from J; bases not matched to a gene: 8. This chain's CDR3 is CASRPLAGGPFNEQFF. CDR3 DNA: TGTGCCAGCAGACCACTAGCGGGAGGGCCGTTCAATGAGCAGTTCTTC.

This chain joins TRBV9 and TRBJ2-1, with 9 bases identical to TRBD2. V gave up 4 bases and J gave up 10 bases; unmatched junction bases: 12. CDR3 size: 15 residues. Germline CDR1 and CDR2: SGDLS and YYNGEE. Here the CDR3 reads CASSPQAGGPREQFF. The CDR3 nucleotides read TGTGCCAGCAGCCCTCAGGCGGGAGGGCCCCGAGAGCAGTTCTTC.

The J gene is TRBJ1-4, the V gene TRBV25-1; possibly TRBD1 for D (5 bases). In germline, CDR1 is MGHDK, CDR2 SYGVNS. V lost 4 bases, J lost 3 bases, and 15 bases lay in between. The CDR3 consists of 16 residues. The CDR3, as DNA: TGTGCCAGCAGTGGATATACAGGATATGCTAATGAAAAACTGTTTTTT. Residues: CASSGYTGYANEKLFF.

V usage is TRBV7-9 and J usage is TRBJ2-1; 10 nucleotides agree with TRBD2. J lost 5 bases, V lost 1 base, and 8 bases had no gene match. The CDR3 runs to 17 residues. CDR1 is SEHNR, CDR2 FQNEAQ, per germline (reference sequence). CDR3 DNA: TGTGCCAGCAGCTTAGGGTTTGGGACTAGCGAACACAATGAGCAGTTCTTC. Translating it yields CASSLGFGTSEHNEQFF.

The chain combines TRBV5-1 with TRBJ2-3, with 11 nucleotides matching TRBD2. The V segment lost 7 bases and the J segment 4 bases; nucleotides outside the gene matches: 5. This CDR3 spans 14 amino acids. Germline assignment: CDR1 SGHRS and CDR2 YFSETQ. The CDR3 here is CASYLAGGSDTQYF. In DNA form, the CDR3 reads TGCGCCAGCTACCTAGCGGGAGGCTCAGATACGCAGTATTTT.

The rearrangement uses TRBV5-1 and TRBJ2-7, with 12 bases lining up with TRBD1. The CDR3 is 17 residues long. Trimming removed 4 bases from V and 1 base from J; junction bases left unmatched: 9. Germline V CDR1 and CDR2: SGHRS, YFSETQ. The CDR3 DNA reads TGCGCCAGCAGCGTGCTCCCGGGACAGGGGGCTTCCTACGAGCAGTACTTC. Protein product: CASSVLPGQGASYEQYF. The complete variable domain, with remaining parts taken from reference TRBV5-1 and TRBJ2-7, reads KAGVTQTPRYLIKTRGQQVTLSCSPISGHRSVSWYQQTPGQGLQFLFEYFSETQRNKGNFPGRFSGRQFSNSRSEMNVSTLELGDSALYLCASSVLPGQGASYEQYFGPGTRLTVT.

The rearrangement joins TRBV4-2 to TRBJ2-1; D is undetermined. The CDR3 length is 12 residues. The V end was cut by 4 bases, the J end by 8 bases, with 9 bases between. Germline loops: CDR1 LGHNA, CDR2 YNFKEQ. The DNA of the CDR3 is TGTGCCAGCAGCCGAGGCTCCGATGAGCAGTTCTTC. Translating it yields CASSRGSDEQFF.

J is TRBJ2-3 and V is TRBV15, with 12 nucleotides matching TRBD2. Trimming removed 1 base from V and 0 bases from J; junction bases left unmatched: 8. Germline CDR1 is LNHNV and CDR2 is YYDKDF (reference sequence). The CDR3 has 19 amino acids. The CDR3 reads CATSRGLAGGPDSTDTQYF. DNA of the CDR3: TGTGCCACCAGCAGAGGTCTAGCGGGAGGGCCAGATAGCACAGATACGCAGTATTTT.

The chain links TRBV2 to TRBJ2-7; 9 positions match TRBD1. The J segment lost 2 bases and the V segment lost 7 bases, leaving 9 bases of the junction unmatched. Germline V gene data show CDR1 as SNHLY and CDR2 as FYNNEI. This CDR3 region has 15 residues. The CDR3 DNA follows: TGTGCCAGCAAAGTCGGGACAGGGTCCACCTACGAGCAGTACTTC. Translation: CASKVGTGSTYEQYF. Filled out from reference TRBV2 and TRBJ2-7, the complete variable domain reads EPEVTQTPSHQVTQMGQEVILRCVPISNHLYFYWYRQILGQKVEFLVSFYNNEISEKSEIFDDQFSVERPDGSNFTLKIRSTKLEDSAMYFCASKVGTGSTYEQYFGPGTRLTVT.